A single sample gave rise to the 27 T cell receptor beta chains below, sequenced in a study of cytomegalovirus exposure and HLA in healthy donors. Primers: 60 Vbeta forward and 13 Jbeta reverse. The protocol was immunoSEQ multiplex PCR, while the TCRdb copy is restricted to in-frame clones and leaves out a portion. The clone table shows about 130,000 clones, with the ten largest holding approximately 2%. Sequencing was carried out using PBMCs. These receptors came from a man in his forties in good health and CMV-seronegative.

CDR3 sequence reads: CASSLTSGSGYEQYF. CDR3 nucleotides: TGTGCCAGTAGTTTGACTAGCGGGAGTGGCTACGAGCAGTACTTC. V usage is TRBV19 and J usage is TRBJ2-7; 12 bases line up with TRBD2. The CDR3 has 15 amino acids. Germline loops: CDR1 LNHDA, CDR2 SQIVND (reference sequence). V lost 5 bases and J lost 3; bases outside the gene matches: 5. The full variable domain, its missing parts supplied by reference TRBV19 and TRBJ2-7, is DGGITQSPKYLFRKEGQNVTLSCEQNLNHDAMYWYRQDPGQGLRLIYYSQIVNDFQKGDIAEGYSVSREKKESFPLTVTSAQKNPTAFYLCASSLTSGSGYEQYFGPGTRLTVT.

V and J are TRBV7-2 and TRBJ2-7; 8 bases agree with TRBD2. The CDR3 runs to 16 residues. V gave up 1 base and J gave up 6 bases; unmatched junction bases: 11. The germline V gene encodes CDR1 SGHTA and CDR2 FQGNSA. In nucleotides, the CDR3 is TGTGCCAGCAGCTTAGTTGGGGCGGGAGGAGGTGGCGAGCAGTACTTC. Protein product: CASSLVGAGGGGEQYF. Full variable domain (rest looked up from reference TRBV7-2 and TRBJ2-7): GAGVSQSPSNKVTEKGKDVELRCDPISGHTALYWYRQSLGQGLEFLIYFQGNSAPDKSGLPSDRFSAERTGGSVSTLTIQRTQQEDSAVYLCASSLVGAGGGGEQYFGPGTRLTVT.

The genes are TRBV19 and TRBJ2-3, with 11 positions matching TRBD1. CDR3 length equals 16 residues. The V gene's germline CDR1 is LNHDA and CDR2 SQIVND (reference sequence). Losses at the gene ends were 8 bases for V and 5 bases for J; bases not matched to a gene: 12. The CDR3 protein is CASVGSFGTGGDTQYF. In DNA, the CDR3 is TGTGCCAGTGTTGGGTCCTTTGGGACAGGGGGAGATACGCAGTATTTT.

The chain combines TRBV11-3 with TRBJ2-2; TRBD2 matches 10 bases. Per germline, CDR1 SGHNT and CDR2 YENEEA. The CDR3 has 16 residues. V lost 5 bases to trimming and J lost 6 bases; unmatched junction nucleotides: 9. The CDR3 sequence is CASSPHLAGEAGELFF. In DNA, the CDR3 is TGTGCCAGCAGCCCCCATCTAGCGGGAGAGGCCGGGGAGCTGTTTTTT.

The chain couples TRBV6-5 to TRBJ2-5; 10 nucleotides line up with TRBD1. Germline CDR1 and CDR2: MNHEY and SVGAGI. Germline trimming cut 3 bases from V and 4 bases from J; bases unmatched to any gene: 8. CDR3 size: 16 residues. CDR3 region: CASSYGDRGHGETQYF. Here the CDR3 DNA reads TGTGCCAGCAGTTATGGCGACAGGGGGCATGGAGAGACCCAGTACTTC.

The chain couples TRBV15 to TRBJ2-2; D may be TRBD2 (6 bases). The germline CDR1 and CDR2 sequences are LNHNV and YYDKDF (reference sequence). The CDR3 is made up of 19 amino acids. V was clipped by 0 bases and J by 6 bases, with 23 bases between them. This CDR3 reads CATSRERAGLVIGPGELFF. CDR3 bases: TGTGCCACCAGCAGAGAACGGGCGGGATTGGTGATTGGTCCCGGGGAGCTGTTTTTT.

This chain connects TRBV28 to TRBJ1-5, with 7 bases fitting TRBD1. The junction had 10 bases not matched to a gene; V was cut back by 6 bases and J by 5 bases. CDR1 is MDHEN and CDR2 is SYDVKM in the germline V gene. This CDR3 has 15 residues. The CDR3, as DNA: TGTGCCAGCAGCCGACAGGGTTGGGGCGATCAGCCCCAGCATTTT. Amino acid sequence: CASSRQGWGDQPQHF.

The chain recombines TRBV7-3 with TRBJ2-7; TRBD1 matches 9 bases. CDR3 length equals 13 residues. V lost 6 bases to trimming and J lost 6 bases; unmatched junction nucleotides: 6. Per germline, CDR1 SGHTA and CDR2 FQGTGA. The CDR3 DNA is TGTGCCAGCAGGAGGGACAGGGTGGGCGAGCAGTACTTC. Translated, it gives CASRRDRVGEQYF.

Here the CDR3 DNA reads TGTGCCAGCCGGGGGAACACCGGGGAGCTGTTTTTT. Translating gives CASRGNTGELFF. The chain employs TRBV6-5 and TRBJ2-2, with D possibly being TRBD2 (5 bases). Germline-derived CDR1 and CDR2 are MNHEY and SVGAGI. The CDR3 consists of 12 residues. V was cut by 8 bases and J by 1 base, with 5 bases left in between.

The chain has TRBV5-4 and TRBJ1-1, with 8 bases aligning to TRBD1. There are 11 residues in the CDR3. V was pared by 10 bases and J by 4 bases, with 3 bases of the junction left unmatched. Germline V gene data show CDR1 as SGHNT and CDR2 as YYREEE (reference sequence). The CDR3 nucleotides read TGTGCCGCCACAGGGGGCACTGAAGCTTTCTTT. This encodes CAATGGTEAFF.

The chain combines TRBV5-6 with TRBJ2-7, with D possibly being TRBD1 (5 bases). V was clipped by 0 bases and J by 6 bases, with 10 bases between them. CDR1 SGHDT and CDR2 YYEEEE come from the germline V gene. CDR3 length: 13 amino acids. The CDR3 spells CASSLASGFEQYF. The DNA for the CDR3 is TGTGCCAGCAGCTTGGCATCAGGGTTCGAGCAGTACTTC. The entire variable domain, with the rest obtained from reference TRBV5-6 and TRBJ2-7, is as follows: DAGVTQSPTHLIKTRGQQVTLRCSPKSGHDTVSWYQQALGQGPQFIFQYYEEEERQRGNFPDRFSGHQFPNYSSELNVNALLLGDSALYLCASSLASGFEQYFGPGTRLTVT.

The chain carries TRBV28 and TRBJ2-7, with 11 bases lining up with TRBD2. The CDR3 loop spans 17 amino acids. Per the germline V gene, CDR1 is MDHEN and CDR2 is SYDVKM. The junction had 11 bases not matched to a gene; V was cut back by 3 bases and J by 4 bases. The DNA of the CDR3 is TGTGCCAGCAGTTTTTTCGGCATAGCGGGAGGGGTTTACGAGCAGTACTTC. Encoded protein: CASSFFGIAGGVYEQYF.

V usage is TRBV7-9 and J usage is TRBJ1-2; D not resolved. Between the trimmed V and J ends, which lost 5 bases and 6 bases, there was a span of 13 bases. This CDR3 region has 13 residues. Germline CDR1 reads SEHNR; CDR2 reads FQNEAQ (reference sequence). The CDR3 spells CASSDTKVNGYTF. The CDR3 DNA is TGTGCCAGCAGCGACACCAAAGTAAATGGCTACACCTTC.

This chain uses TRBV6-1 with TRBJ1-1, with D maybe TRBD1 (5 bases). Trimming took off 4 bases at V and 6 bases at J, with 18 bases between the two ends. The CDR3 extends over 15 amino acids. Germline values: CDR1 MNHNS, CDR2 SASEGT. The CDR3 reads CASSVFGEGLSEAFF. CDR3 nucleotide sequence: TGTGCCAGCAGTGTGTTTGGGGAGGGGCTCTCTGAAGCTTTCTTT.

The V call is TRBV5-1, the J call TRBJ2-5, with 7 nucleotides matching TRBD2. Trimming took 1 base from V and 5 from J; bases not matched to a gene: 5. The CDR3 length is 14 residues. CDR1 and CDR2 (germline): SGHRS, YFSETQ. CDR3 nucleotide sequence: TGCGCCAGCAGCTTGATCAGGGAGGGGGAGACCCAGTACTTC. Protein product: CASSLIREGETQYF.

The chain joins TRBV5-1 to TRBJ2-7; the D gene is possibly TRBD2 (6 bases). The germline gives CDR1 SGHRS, CDR2 YFSETQ. V was pared by 0 bases and J by 0 bases, with 10 bases between. The CDR3 has 15 residues. DNA for the CDR3: TGCGCCAGCAGCTTGGTAGCGGAGGCCTCCTACGAGCAGTACTTC. Translated, it gives CASSLVAEASYEQYF.

The chain carries TRBV7-9 and TRBJ2-3, with a possible D match to TRBD2 (6 bases). Germline V CDR1 and CDR2: SEHNR, FQNEAQ (reference sequence). The length of the CDR3 is 16 residues. The V and J ends lost 5 bases and 2 bases respectively, with 17 bases between them. CDR3 coding DNA: TGTGCCAGCAGCCCTTTGGGGCGGGGAGCCACAGATACGCAGTATTTT. Its translation: CASSPLGRGATDTQYF. Looking up the rest from reference TRBV7-9 and TRBJ2-3 gives the full variable domain: DTGVSQNPRHKITKRGQNVTFRCDPISEHNRLYWYRQTLGQGPEFLTYFQNEAQLEKSRLLSDRFSAERPKGSFSTLEIQRTEQGDSAMYLCASSPLGRGATDTQYFGPGTRLTVL.

The rearrangement joins TRBV5-4 to TRBJ2-2, with D hard to call. Germline V gene data show CDR1 as SGHNT and CDR2 as YYREEE (reference sequence). The V gene lost 0 bases and the J gene lost 1 base, with 4 bases spanning the gap. There are 14 residues in the CDR3. The chain's CDR3 is CASSLDRNTGELFF. The CDR3 coding sequence is TGTGCCAGCAGCTTGGACAGGAACACCGGGGAGCTGTTTTTT.

The rearrangement uses TRBV5-4 and TRBJ2-7; 12 bases map to TRBD2. The CDR3 is 16 residues long. The trim removed 4 bases at V and 0 bases at J, leaving 5 bases unmatched. Looked up from germline, CDR1 is SGHNT and CDR2 is YYREEE (reference sequence). DNA for the CDR3: TGTGCCAGCAGCCCCGGACTAGCGGGGAGCTCCTACGAGCAGTACTTC. This encodes CASSPGLAGSSYEQYF.

The chain couples TRBV27 to TRBJ1-2; TRBD1 matches 8 bases. The CDR3 runs 15 residues. CDR1 is MNHEY, CDR2 SMNVEV, per germline (reference sequence). The V segment lost 1 base and the J segment 8 bases; nucleotides outside the gene matches: 9. CDR3 coding DNA: TGTGCCAGCAGTTTATTGGGTGGACAGGGAAGGGGCTACACCTTC. Amino acid sequence: CASSLLGGQGRGYTF.

The CDR3 here is CSVEATYGYTF. CDR3 sequence (DNA): TGCAGCGTTGAGGCCACCTATGGCTACACCTTC. The rearrangement joins TRBV29-1 to TRBJ1-2; no clear D gene. The CDR3 spans 11 residues. CDR1 and CDR2 (germline): SQVTM, ANQGSEA. V lost 3 bases, J lost 4 bases, and 6 bases lay in between.

This chain joins TRBV11-3 and TRBJ2-7; TRBD2 might be the D (6 bases). The CDR3 is made up of 14 amino acids. Deletions cut 0 bases from V and 5 bases from J, with 11 bases between. Germline V lookup: CDR1 SGHNT, CDR2 YENEEA. The CDR3 bases are TGTGCCAGCAGCTTAGAAGGGACTCGGAACGAGCAGTACTTC. Encoded protein: CASSLEGTRNEQYF.

J is TRBJ1-5 and V is TRBV6-5; D remains unclear. The CDR3 spans 15 residues. The V end was cut by 8 bases, the J end by 0 bases, with 14 bases between. CDR1 and CDR2 (germline): MNHEY, SVGAGI. The CDR3: CASRAVTDSNQPQHF. CDR3 nucleotides: TGTGCCAGCCGTGCCGTAACAGATAGCAATCAGCCCCAGCATTTT.

The genes are TRBV18 and TRBJ1-1; D may be TRBD1 (5 bases). Germline V lookup: CDR1 KGHSH, CDR2 LQKENI. Trimming removed 1 base at V and 4 bases at J, with 13 bases between. The CDR3 covers 15 residues. CDR3 nucleotides: TGTGCCAGCTCACCACAAACAGGTGAGAGCACTGAAGCTTTCTTT. Encoded protein: CASSPQTGESTEAFF. The complete variable domain, with remaining parts taken from reference TRBV18 and TRBJ1-1, reads NAGVMQNPRHLVRRRGQEARLRCSPMKGHSHVYWYRQLPEEGLKFMVYLQKENIIDESGMPKERFSAEFPKEGPSILRIQQVVRGDSAAYFCASSPQTGESTEAFFGQGTRLTVV.

V usage is TRBV5-4 and J usage is TRBJ2-5; TRBD2 agrees at 9 bases. Germline CDR1 is SGHNT and CDR2 is YYREEE (reference sequence). After removal of 1 base from V and 5 bases from J, the junction contained 6 bases not matched to a gene. This CDR3 has 15 amino acids. The CDR3 DNA is TGTGCCAGCAGCTTGCCTAGCGGGACGGAGGAGACCCAGTACTTC. Its translation is CASSLPSGTEETQYF.

The chain has TRBV30 and TRBJ1-1; D gene ambiguous. The germline V and J ends were trimmed by 0 bases and 0 bases, with 8 bases remaining between them. CDR3 size: 14 residues. The germline gives CDR1 GTSNPN, CDR2 SVGIG (reference sequence). CDR3 nucleotide sequence: TGTGCCTGGAGTGTACGGAGGATGAACACTGAAGCTTTCTTT. Protein sequence: CAWSVRRMNTEAFF.

V usage is TRBV19 and J usage is TRBJ1-1; 7 bases fit TRBD1. Unmatched junction bases numbered 3, after V lost 4 bases and J lost 1 base. This CDR3 is built from 14 residues. Germline V lookup: CDR1 LNHDA, CDR2 SQIVND (reference sequence). The CDR3 sequence is CASSTGTENTEAFF. The CDR3 nucleotides are TGTGCCAGTAGTACGGGGACAGAGAACACTGAAGCTTTCTTT.